This TCR beta chain was profiled in a study of stem cell transplantation in POMP-related autoinflammatory disease. Assay used: immunoSEQ multiplex PCR; TCRdb lists only in-frame clones, some missing. The sample includes some 68,000 clones, roughly 91% of them seen just once. The specimen comprised CD4+ T cells from PBMCs, sampled after stem cell transplantation. The sequence was collected from a human patient with POMP-related autoinflammation and immune dysregulation (PRAID). A subset of T cells may come from the graft donor.

CDR3 residues: CASSESPAKNIQYF. CDR3 sequence (DNA): TGCGCCAGCAGTGAGTCTCCAGCCAAAAACATTCAGTACTTC. The chain recombines TRBV10-2 with TRBJ2-4; D not resolved. Germline V gene data show CDR1 as WSHSY and CDR2 as SAAADI. The CDR3 totals 14 residues. The V end was cut by 0 bases, the J end by 0 bases, with 3 bases between.